The 5 T cell receptor beta chains below all came from one sample that was sequenced in a study of somatic mutations in cytotoxic T cells in rheumatoid arthritis. This table comes from immunoSEQ multiplex PCR, and its TCRdb copy is limited to in-frame clones, with some not included. The sample carries 2,100 or so clones, roughly 70% recorded once. The sample was CD8+ T cells sorted from blood, taken at a follow-up visit. The receptor source for this set is a man between 65 and 85 years old with rheumatoid arthritis.

The rearrangement joins TRBV7-2 to TRBJ1-1, with no clear D. Trimming took off 5 bases at V and 1 base at J, with 8 bases between the two ends. CDR1 and CDR2 (germline): SGHTA, FQGNSA. The CDR3 consists of 13 residues. The CDR3 region is CASSLTANTEAFF. CDR3 in DNA: TGTGCCAGCAGCCTGACTGCGAACACTGAAGCTTTCTTT.

The CDR3 DNA is TGTGCCATCAGTGAGTCGTGGAGTTCTGGAAACACCATATATTTT. Translated: CAISESWSSGNTIYF. The J gene is TRBJ1-3, the V gene TRBV10-3, with D uncertain. Germline V gene data show CDR1 as ENHRY and CDR2 as SYGVKD. Trimming removed 0 bases from V and 1 base from J, with 7 bases in between. The CDR3 has 15 residues.

The rearrangement uses TRBV2 and TRBJ2-6; D remains unclear. Trimming stripped 8 bases from V and 2 bases from J, with 7 bases between. This CDR3 has 13 residues. Germline loops: CDR1 SNHLY, CDR2 FYNNEI. This chain's CDR3 is CASEAPGANVLTF. CDR3 DNA: TGTGCCAGCGAGGCCCCTGGGGCCAACGTCCTGACTTTC.

The genes are TRBV6-5 and TRBJ1-3; perhaps TRBD1 as D (6 bases). There are 14 residues in the CDR3. Germline V gene data show CDR1 as MNHEY and CDR2 as SVGAGI. The germline V and J ends were trimmed by 6 bases and 4 bases, with 13 bases remaining between them. The CDR3 region has the DNA TGTGCCAGCAGCCCCGGGACATCCGGAAACACCATATATTTT. The encoded protein is CASSPGTSGNTIYF.

The rearrangement uses TRBV28 and TRBJ2-5; D is perhaps TRBD2 (5 bases). This CDR3 has 15 amino acids. Germline values: CDR1 MDHEN, CDR2 SYDVKM. V shed 3 bases and J shed 2 bases, with 13 bases lying between them. CDR3 amino acids: CASSFMLERQETQYF. The CDR3 nucleotides read TGTGCCAGCAGTTTTATGCTCGAGCGGCAAGAGACCCAGTACTTC.